This section outlines one TCR beta chain sequence together with its context. There are 13 residues in the CDR3. Trimming left V 4 bases short and J 6 bases short, with 11 bases between. Germline assignment: CDR1 SGDLS and CDR2 YYNGEE. These data originate in a study of blood T cells in healthy people across ages. It was with a sample-barcoded 5' primer and a J-beta primer mix that a second PCR of roughly 6 to 11 cycles was run. Using its own MiXCR run on the 5' RACE reads, TCRdb lists one record per CDR3 protein. There are 1.5 million or so distinct CDR3 sequences in the sample; roughly 40% occur only once, and under 8% lies in the top ten. Total RNA amounts of at least 6 micrograms were extracted per sample.

Sequenced material: blood. The chain carries TRBV9 and TRBJ2-1; maybe TRBD2 (5 bases). The clonotype comes from a woman younger than 30 in good health. DNA for the CDR3: TGTGCCAGCAGCAAACGGGGTTTCAATGAGCAGTTCTTC. It specifies CASSKRGFNEQFF.